This T cell receptor (beta chain) stems from a study of cytomegalovirus exposure and HLA in healthy donors (dated by TCRdb to the late 2010s). Regarding the complete study: An earlier analysis of roughly 500 of the donors reported roughly 300 Gb of sequence data and 95 million to 130 million unique TCR beta sequences obtained from some 200 million T cells. An early release that covered more than 550 HLA-typed donors contained approximately 300 gigabases of sequencing data and 75 million to 100 million unique TCR sequences. Of the roughly 400 genotyped donors, 65% to 90% were placed in the genetic ancestry cluster associated with self-reported Caucasian donors. The study aimed to test whether cataloging public T cell receptors could reveal signatures of past pathogen exposure. The study profiled the T cell repertoires of around 700 subjects by immunosequencing and related them to cytomegalovirus serostatus. Along with the 666-subject first cohort, a separate validation cohort of about 110 different subjects was used. To predict cytomegalovirus infection status, the study brought together high-throughput TCR immunosequencing, statistical association of individual TCRs with disease status, and machine learning. To study patterns of TCR occurrence, a later analysis re-analyzed previously published TCR beta repertoires from around 670 donors and added high-resolution HLA genotyping. In the later analysis, no new phenotypic data were used to find candidate immune exposures; instead, reliance was placed on TCR beta sequences and their occurrence across donors. An earlier analysis of around 580 of the donors used high-throughput TCR beta sequencing to judge whether each TCR beta V gene segment behaved as functional or pseudogenic. Donor age, sex, ethnicity and CMV serostatus were compiled alongside the repertoire data. Genome-wide SNP genotypes for about 65% of the roughly 670 donors were used in a later genetic analysis, which treated that subset as a discovery cohort. Every discovery cohort repertoire had been produced on one sequencing platform. HLA typing covered class I and class II loci at four-digit resolution. Typing coverage differed by locus: A, B, C, DRB1 and DQB1 were typed in about 620-630 donors, DQA1 in roughly 500, DPA1 in around 610, and DPB1 in roughly 470. Several DR-DQ haplotypes were handled as single units for association and clustering because linkage in the cohort was strong. Among roughly 400 genotyped donors of the cohort, an average of around 240,000 unique TCR beta nucleotide sequences were sequenced per donor, 15% to 20% of them non-productive. Study-wide conclusions, independent of this receptor: Broadly in line with IMGT annotations, most TCR beta V segments showed up in productive rearrangements about 87% or about 30% of the time in an earlier analysis of roughly 590 of the donors. Most CMV-associated TCR beta chains appeared to be HLA-restricted in a later analysis, and the HLA associations seemed to be driven largely by CMV exposure. In vitro tests confirmed that three of the cytomegalovirus-associated TCR beta chains recognize cytomegalovirus antigens. In a later analysis, HLA-associated TCR beta chains showed more clonal expansion and lower generation probabilities than non-associated chains that were equally common. Specific HLA alleles were associated with roughly 17,000 TCR beta sequences at a false discovery rate of 0.05 in a later analysis. Linkage disequilibrium might explain the correlated functional status among segregating V segments, but an unknown experimental factor could not be excluded. Roughly uniform sequencing depth across donors was assumed in presence/absence analyses, although this assumption may not hold. In a later analysis, the rate of TCR association differed among HLA loci, with DRB1 alleles having the most associated TCRs and HLA-C alleles having the fewest. Only TCR beta chains were sequenced in this cohort, and the absence of alpha or paired-chain data limited detectable features. The study listed around 160 TCR beta chains as associated with cytomegalovirus. A later genetic analysis associated a missense DCLRE1C variant with V-gene and J-gene trimming of TCR beta chains, and an independent cohort replicated the association. A cluster of highly shared sequence variants was judged likely to represent a technical artifact of the sequencing pipeline. A further reported finding was that TCR beta sequences accurately predicted the HLA-A and HLA-B alleles for most subjects in the first cohort. Because counts were too low, seventeen rarely observed V segments, including chromosome 9 orphons, were excluded from the earlier analysis of a few hundred of the donors. Because HLA typing was missing for some donors at each locus, association tests included only the typed subset. In a later genetic analysis, fewer N-insertions in productive TCRs were reported among donors in an Asian-associated ancestry cluster than the approximately 670-donor mean. CMV serostatus was the only immune exposure information available for the cohort. It was suggested by the authors that the approach could potentially be generalized to other disease states and immunological phenotypes. Because the 87-base-pair reads could not distinguish some IMGT-functional V segments, including TRBV6-2 and TRBV6-3, those segments were excluded. Several of the top co-occurrence clusters appeared to be linked to parvovirus B19, influenza, CMV and Epstein-Barr virus, according to a later analysis. When HLA alleles, especially DR and DQ, strongly co-occurred, attributing TCR associations to individual alleles was difficult. Most TCR sequences were observed very rarely across donors, whereas some public TCRs were present in many individuals. In both the original and validation cohorts, the classifier was reported to diagnose cytomegalovirus status with high specificity and sensitivity.

The cohort comprised 710 or so healthy bone marrow donors. At the time of sampling, every cohort member was nominally healthy, though immune exposures that went unrecorded were likely present. The donor tested CMV seronegative, placing the donor among the 350 or so seronegative members of the cohort. A peripheral blood sample was collected from each donor, and TCR beta sequencing was performed on peripheral blood mononuclear cells. The Qiagen DNeasy Blood Extraction Kit was used to extract genomic DNA from the blood cell samples. From the germline V gene, CDR1 is SGHDN and CDR2 is FVKESK. The junction carries 9 bases between V and J, which are trimmed by 1 base and 6 bases respectively. The CDR3 runs 14 amino acids, cysteine and phenylalanine included. The retained sequence is limited to the CDR3, 42 bases, with the frame set at the first base. Preparation of the library involved the immunoSEQ multiplex PCR assay. For the multiplex PCR, a mixture combining 60 forward primers for TCR Vbeta segments and 13 reverse primers for TCR Jbeta segments was used. The CDR3 region of rearranged TCR beta genes was amplified from genomic DNA by a multiplex PCR assay. The amplified TCR beta libraries were sequenced on the Illumina HiSeq System as 87-base-pair reads. The original methods were these. In a later analysis, around 80 million unique TCR beta chains were counted across the 650 to 750 repertoires, and some 10 million of these chains were shared by at least two donors. Raw reads were error-corrected and collapsed into unique sequences by a nearest-neighbor algorithm in which closely related sequences were merged to remove PCR and sequencing errors. V, D and J gene segments were assigned by aligning CDR3 sequences to IMGT reference sequences. For a sequence to be retained, a match of at least six nucleotides to both a V gene segment and a J gene segment was required. A rearrangement counted as productive if the CDR3 had no stop codons and remained in frame with V and J, and every other rearrangement counted as non-productive. Following IMGT convention, CDR3 was defined as the stretch from the second conserved V-encoded cysteine up to the conserved J-encoded phenylalanine. The earlier analysis of about 500 of the donors excluded sequences that lacked an unambiguous match to a single V gene segment. In an earlier analysis of about 590 of the donors, a V segment was called functional when productive rearrangements were above 56.7%, and segregating when the standard deviation between donors exceeded 5%. To diagnose cytomegalovirus status from the catalog of TCR beta chain sequences, a statistical classification framework was built. In a later analysis, TCR nucleotide sequences were compared against IMGT/GENE-DB human TR gene sequences so that V and J genes could be assigned. In a later analysis, CDR3 sequences and most-parsimonious VDJ recombination scenarios were assigned using the TCRdist pipeline. In a later analysis, every TCR beta chain was defined by the combination of its CDR3 amino acid sequence and its V-gene family, and reads without a unique V-gene family were dropped. In a later analysis, 450 to 600 highly shared, low-generation-probability nucleotide sequences were removed to address suspected cross-contamination and a sequencing artifact. In a later analysis, a clonal expansion index for each public chain was calculated from normalized within-repertoire ranks of inferred template counts. A later analysis computed generation probabilities with a VDJ recombination model fitted to out-of-frame rearrangements, and checked the results against IGoR. In a later analysis, TCR-TCR, TCR-HLA and TCR-CMV co-occurrence was scored with hypergeometric tests, and a repertoire-size bias correction was applied to TCR pairs. To estimate false discovery rates, a later analysis permuted the HLA or CMV assignments 20 times. In a later analysis, co-occurring TCRs were grouped using DBSCAN, with TCRdist sequence similarity added in when clustering inside HLA-allele-positive subsets. For co-occurrence clustering, repertoires with fewer than 30,000 or more than 120,000 public chains were excluded, along with a handful of repertoires with anomalous nucleotide sharing. As stored in TCRdb, this immuneACCESS dataset retains in-frame rearrangements with V and J assigned. A fraction of the clones does not appear; measured against another copy, unresolved V genes explain less than half of the discrepancy, and the remainder lacks a known reason. V and J calls and clone size are given by that table; D and trimming were obtained from the DNA. The sample table lists 100,000 to 150,000 clones, around 84% of them with a count of one. Over 5% of the sample lies in the top ten.

Comment on this clone: Its recognized antigen is unknown. There are no base qualities to consult, and no much larger clone falls within one base.

Sequencing used PBMCs. This clonotype was obtained from a woman between 40 and 55 years old in good health and CMV-seronegative. The chain is made from TRBV14 and TRBJ2-2; the D segment could be TRBD2, given 6 matching bases. The CDR3 protein sequence reads: CASSQVGGSGELFF. At the DNA level, the sequence is TGTGCCAGCAGCCAAGTCGGAGGGTCCGGGGAGCTGTTTTTT.